This TCR beta chain was captured in a study of T cell responses to AZD1222 COVID-19 vaccine. Study information: Timing groups of about 4 and about 12 weeks for second doses were pooled.

Study-wide results and limits: White British donors predominated, females outnumbered males, and clonal diversity was possibly underestimated. Without day 14 samples, only post-peak T cell repertoires were studied. The CD4 TCRs associated with vaccination extended across spike and predominated at 160-218 and 743-854.

As regards this clone: The antigen is not known.

Some clones are missing from TCRdb's copy, which holds only in-frame ones; the method was immunoSEQ multiplex PCR. The sample consists of around 71,000 clones, roughly 85% of them appearing once. The CDR3 is 16 residues long. J lost 2 bases, V lost 6 bases, and 7 bases had no gene match. From germline, CDR1 is MNHNY and CDR2 SVGAGI (reference sequence). This chain links TRBV6-6 with TRBJ1-5, with 10 bases fitting TRBD1. The receptor was derived from an adult in good health. Material: peripheral blood, obtained on day 0 of AZD1222 vaccination. CDR3 sequence (DNA): TGTGCCAGCAGGCTGACAGGGGGCAATGGCAATCAGCCCCAGCATTTT. Protein product: CASRLTGGNGNQPQHF.